Below, 26 T cell receptor beta chains from the same sample are listed, as sequenced in a study of blood T cells in healthy people across ages. A second PCR of roughly 7 to 11 cycles used a sample-barcoded 5' primer and a J-beta primer mix. TCRdb passed the 5' RACE reads through MiXCR, listing each CDR3 protein once. The sample contains hundreds of thousands of distinct CDR3 sequences, 29% of which appear only once. The sequenced sample was blood. These receptors all stem from a woman older than 75 in good health.

Ten or more counts support this clonotype. This chain links TRBV2 with TRBJ2-3; the match to TRBD1 covers 7 bases. CDR3 length: 16 residues. V shed 2 bases, J shed 5 bases, and the junction held 10 bases outside the gene matches. Looked up from germline, CDR1 is SNHLY and CDR2 is FYNNEI. In nucleotides, the CDR3 is TGTGCCAGCAGTGAATCAGAGACAGGGCTGGAAGATACGCAGTATTTT. Translating gives CASSESETGLEDTQYF.

This clonotype was counted ten times or more. CDR3 bases: TGTGCCAGCAGCCCCCTGGGGGCCTCCTACAATGAGCAGTTCTTC. This encodes CASSPLGASYNEQFF. J is TRBJ2-1 and V is TRBV9; D perhaps matches TRBD1 (6 bases). Per germline, CDR1 SGDLS and CDR2 YYNGEE. V lost 4 bases and J lost 0, with 11 bases in between. The CDR3 consists of 15 residues.

On this clonotype itself: A read error may be the cause here, since a much bigger clone is one base away. V is TRBV29-1 and J is TRBJ1-2, with 7 bases that match TRBD1. V trimming: 6 bases; J trimming: 2 bases; junction bases outside the gene matches: 3. The CDR3 has 12 residues. CDR1 and CDR2 (germline): SQVTM, ANQGSEA. The CDR3 loop is CSVATGNYGYTF. CDR3 coding DNA: TGCAGCGTAGCGACAGGGAACTATGGCTACACCTTC.

This clonotype has just one count. This sequence may be a read error, since a much larger clone differs from it by one base. The chain links TRBV9 to TRBJ2-5; 9 bases map to TRBD1. This CDR3 contains 16 residues. Germline CDR1 reads SGDLS; CDR2 reads YYNGEE. V gave up 4 bases and J gave up 11 bases; unmatched junction bases: 18. The CDR3 coding sequence is TGTGCCAGCAGCACCACCGGGACAGGGACCTACAATGAGCAGTACTTC. Protein product: CASSTTGTGTYNEQYF.

This clonotype was observed a few times. The chain recombines TRBV5-6 with TRBJ2-1; 9 bases are shared with TRBD2. From germline, CDR1 is SGHDT and CDR2 YYEEEE. The V and J ends lost 4 bases and 9 bases, in that order; junction bases with no gene match: 11. This CDR3 has 15 residues. CDR3 bases: TGTGCCAGCAGCGCCTTAGCGGGGGCCCCGGGTGAGCAGTTCTTC. Its protein product is CASSALAGAPGEQFF.

The chain carries TRBV28 and TRBJ1-5; 7 bases line up with TRBD1. The CDR3 is made up of 14 amino acids. After removal of 5 bases from V and 2 bases from J, the junction contained 3 bases not matched to a gene. CDR1 and CDR2 from the germline V gene are MDHEN and SYDVKM. The CDR3 protein is CASSNRGRNQPQHF. The CDR3 coding sequence is TGTGCCAGCAGTAACAGGGGCCGCAATCAGCCCCAGCATTTT. Combining the CDR3 with reference TRBV28 and TRBJ1-5 gives the whole variable domain DVKVTQSSRYLVKRTGEKVFLECVQDMDHENMFWYRQDPGLGLRLIYFSYDVKMKEKGDIPEGYSVSREKKERFSLILESASTNQTSMYLCASSNRGRNQPQHFGDGTRLSIL.

In its sample, this clonotype was seen a few times. A read error is possible here, since a much larger clone lies one base away. The chain carries TRBV20-1 and TRBJ1-4; perhaps TRBD1 as D (6 bases). The CDR3 sequence is 15 residues long. Trimming left V 3 bases short and J 8 bases short, with 19 bases between. Germline V gene data show CDR1 as DFQATT and CDR2 as SNEGSKA (reference sequence). CDR3 residues: CSARGAGVGREKLFF. The CDR3, as DNA: TGCAGTGCTAGGGGGGCAGGCGTTGGTAGGGAAAAACTGTTTTTT.

The gene calls are TRBV18 and TRBJ1-1, with 8 bases matching TRBD1. Germline assignment: CDR1 KGHSH and CDR2 LQKENI. The CDR3 consists of 13 residues. Germline trimming cut 6 bases from V and 4 bases from J; bases unmatched to any gene: 4. CDR3 bases: TGTGCCAGCTCCAGGGGGCAGGGCACTGAAGCTTTCTTT. It specifies CASSRGQGTEAFF.

The chain recombines TRBV12-3 or TRBV12-4 with TRBJ1-5, with D maybe TRBD1 (5 bases). The CDR3 covers 12 residues. Trimming removed 6 bases from V and 7 bases from J, with 10 bases in between. CDR3 sequence (DNA): TGTGCCAGCAGCACGCCAGGGCAGCCCCAGCATTTT. This codes for CASSTPGQPQHF.

This clonotype was found many times. CDR3 DNA: TGCAGTGCTAGGACCGGGACAGGTAGGGACAAGGCCCAGCATTTT. Translated: CSARTGTGRDKAQHF. The V and J genes are TRBV20-1 and TRBJ1-5, with 8 bases matching TRBD1. Germline-derived CDR1 and CDR2 are DFQATT and SNEGSKA (reference sequence). V dropped 3 bases and J dropped 11; count of bases not matched to a gene: 15. This CDR3 is built from 15 residues.

This clonotype was seen repeatedly, ten times or more. The V call is TRBV20-1, the J call TRBJ1-1, with 8 positions matching TRBD1. The CDR3 covers 12 residues. Germline V gene sequence: CDR1 DFQATT, CDR2 SNEGSKA (reference sequence). Losses at the gene ends were 5 bases for V and 5 bases for J; bases not matched to a gene: 4. The CDR3 coding sequence is TGCAGTGCTCGCAGGGGGCGGACTGAAGCTTTCTTT. Translating gives CSARRGRTEAFF.

Turning to this clonotype: A read error may explain this, as a much larger clone is one base away. The chain employs TRBV15 and TRBJ2-1; 9 bases align to TRBD1. The J call may be in error: the DNA end matches TRBJ2-7 better. This CDR3 is built from 19 residues. CDR1 LNHNV and CDR2 YYDKDF come from the germline V gene (reference sequence). The chain's CDR3 is CATSREDRGPFSTYNEQYF. The DNA for the CDR3 is TGTGCCACCAGCAGAGAGGACAGGGGTCCCTTTTCGACCTACAATGAGCAGTACTTC.

This chain joins TRBV7-2 and TRBJ2-1; D might be TRBD1 or TRBD2, each matching 6 bases. The CDR3 length is 15 residues. Germline CDR1 reads SGHTA; CDR2 reads FQGNSA. Trimming took off 2 bases at V and 3 bases at J, with 11 bases between the two ends. The CDR3 nucleotides read TGTGCCAGCAGCTTATCAGAGGGGGGCTACAATGAGCAGTTCTTC. It yields the protein CASSLSEGGYNEQFF.

The chain employs TRBV3-1 and TRBJ1-1; D is unresolved. The V gene lost 1 base and the J gene lost 0 bases, with 9 bases spanning the gap. Per the germline V gene, CDR1 is LGHDT and CDR2 is YNNKEL (reference sequence). The CDR3 is made up of 15 amino acids. The CDR3 nucleotides read TGTGCCAGCAGCCAAGGGCAGACATTGAACACTGAAGCTTTCTTT. It yields the protein CASSQGQTLNTEAFF. The variable domain in full, completed from reference TRBV3-1 and TRBJ1-1, reads DTAVSQTPKYLVTQMGNDKSIKCEQNLGHDTMYWYKQDSKKFLKIMFSYNNKELIINETVPNRFSPKSPDKAHLNLHINSLELGDSAVYFCASSQGQTLNTEAFFGQGTRLTVV.

This clonotype was picked up many times. The V call is TRBV6-2 or TRBV6-3, the J call TRBJ2-7; 8 bases map to TRBD1. Per germline, CDR1 MNHEY and CDR2 SVGEGT. With 6 bases clipped from V and 2 bases from J, the junction kept 6 bases outside the gene matches. CDR3 length: 14 amino acids. The CDR3 nucleotides are TGTGCCAGCAGCCGACAGGGGAATGCCTACGAGCAGTACTTC. Translating gives CASSRQGNAYEQYF.

CDR3: CSFFAPSKSEQFF. The CDR3 bases are TGCAGTTTTTTTGCGCCCTCGAAGAGTGAGCAGTTCTTC. The chain carries TRBV20-1 and TRBJ2-1; D unresolved. The CDR3 runs 13 residues. Between the trimmed V and J ends, which lost 8 bases and 9 bases, there was a span of 20 bases. Germline CDR1 reads DFQATT; CDR2 reads SNEGSKA (reference sequence).

This rearrangement joins TRBV7-6 to TRBJ2-4, with D unresolved. V gave up 8 bases and J gave up 0 bases, with 14 bases separating them. Germline assignment: CDR1 SGHVS and CDR2 FNYEAQ. CDR3 size: 15 residues. The CDR3 loop is CASFTDKLAKNIQYF. The CDR3 DNA is TGTGCCAGCTTTACGGATAAATTAGCCAAAAACATTCAGTACTTC.

The chain uses TRBV5-6 and TRBJ1-2; tentatively, D is TRBD1 (5 bases). The V gene's germline CDR1 is SGHDT and CDR2 YYEEEE. V was cut by 0 bases and J by 6 bases, with 18 bases left in between. There are 16 residues in the CDR3. CDR3 in DNA: TGTGCCAGCAGCTTGGAGCGGAGTTGGGGGAGAGATGGCTACACCTTC. The encoded protein is CASSLERSWGRDGYTF.

In this sample, this clonotype turned up a few times. This chain uses TRBV19 with TRBJ2-5; 7 bases are shared with TRBD1. Unmatched junction bases numbered 5, after V lost 1 base and J lost 0 bases. CDR3 length: 16 residues. Germline CDR1 and CDR2: LNHDA and SQIVND (reference sequence). CDR3 loop: CASSIVPTGNQETQYF. The DNA of the CDR3 is TGTGCCAGTAGTATAGTTCCGACAGGGAACCAAGAGACCCAGTACTTC. Combining the CDR3 with reference TRBV19 and TRBJ2-5 gives the whole variable domain DGGITQSPKYLFRKEGQNVTLSCEQNLNHDAMYWYRQDPGQGLRLIYYSQIVNDFQKGDIAEGYSVSREKKESFPLTVTSAQKNPTAFYLCASSIVPTGNQETQYFGPGTRLLVL.

This chain connects TRBV28 to TRBJ2-5; D unresolved. This CDR3 contains 15 residues. In germline, CDR1 is MDHEN, CDR2 SYDVKM. V lost 4 bases to trimming and J lost 7 bases, with 19 bases between them. The CDR3 DNA sequence: TGTGCCAGCAGTTGGAGTAGAAACGGTAGAGGGACCCAGTACTTC. Residues: CASSWSRNGRGTQYF.

As concerns this clonotype: This may come from a read error, since a much larger clone is one base off. This chain uses TRBV2 with TRBJ2-3; 10 bases are a match to TRBD2. Per germline, CDR1 SNHLY and CDR2 FYNNEI. This CDR3 region has 16 residues. With V trimmed by 8 bases and J by 5 bases, 13 bases remained unmatched. DNA for the CDR3: TGTGCCAGCCCGATGAAGGGAGTAGCGGGGGGAGATACGCAGTATTTT. The encoded protein is CASPMKGVAGGDTQYF. Based on the CDR3 plus reference TRBV2 and TRBJ2-3, the full variable domain is EPEVTQTPSHQVTQMGQEVILRCVPISNHLYFYWYRQILGQKVEFLVSFYNNEISEKSEIFDDQFSVERPDGSNFTLKIRSTKLEDSAMYFCASPMKGVAGGDTQYFGPGTRLTVL.

This clonotype was counted at least ten times. The chain recombines TRBV10-3 with TRBJ2-3, with D possibly being TRBD1 (6 bases). Per the germline V gene, CDR1 is ENHRY and CDR2 is SYGVKD. The germline V and J ends were trimmed by 0 bases and 0 bases, with 13 bases remaining between them. This CDR3 has 17 amino acids. CDR3 DNA: TGTGCCATCAGTGAGTCCCAGGGGCCCACTAGCACAGATACGCAGTATTTT. It codes for CAISESQGPTSTDTQYF.

This chain connects TRBV3-1 to TRBJ2-5, with unresolved D. Germline V lookup: CDR1 LGHDT, CDR2 YNNKEL (reference sequence). The CDR3 consists of 15 residues. The V end lost 4 bases, the J end lost 1 base, and 13 bases lay between the germline ends. The CDR3 DNA follows: TGTGCCAGCAGCCGAAGGGTCAGCTTCCAAGAGACCCAGTACTTC. Protein product: CASSRRVSFQETQYF.

The chain links TRBV20-1 to TRBJ2-1; D uncertain. Trimming left V 4 bases short and J 12 bases short, with 13 bases between. CDR1 and CDR2 from the germline V gene are DFQATT and SNEGSKA (reference sequence). The CDR3 extends over 11 amino acids. The CDR3, as DNA: TGCAGTGCTACTGATGTCTTAGGGCAGTTCTTC. It codes for CSATDVLGQFF.

This clonotype has a count of ten or more. This chain connects TRBV14 to TRBJ2-3, with 9 nucleotides matching TRBD2. Germline CDR1 reads SGHDN; CDR2 reads FVKESK. With 4 bases clipped from V and 2 bases from J, the junction kept 7 bases outside the gene matches. The CDR3 extends over 16 amino acids. The CDR3 here is CASSRGAGGHTDTQYF. In nucleotides, the CDR3 is TGTGCCAGCAGCCGTGGAGCGGGGGGTCACACAGATACGCAGTATTTT.

The sample holds many counts of this clonotype. The genes are TRBV6-6 and TRBJ2-1; D call uncertain. There are 15 residues in the CDR3. Germline V lookup: CDR1 MNHNY, CDR2 SVGAGI (reference sequence). The V and J ends lost 0 bases and 1 base respectively, with 7 bases between them. The CDR3 DNA is TGTGCCAGCAGTTACTCGGACCGTTCCTACAATGAGCAGTTCTTC. Translated, it gives CASSYSDRSYNEQFF.